This T cell receptor (beta chain) derives from a study of graft-versus-host responses after intestinal transplantation. V lost 8 bases, J lost 2 bases, and 19 bases lay in between. In germline, CDR1 is MDHEN, CDR2 SYDVKM. The CDR3 spans 15 residues. Sequencing was performed with immunoSEQ multiplex PCR; in TCRdb, only in-frame clones are kept and a portion is missing. This table holds roughly 69,000 clones, around 90% found once. The chain links TRBV28 to TRBJ2-7, with D perhaps TRBD1 or TRBD2 (5 bases each). The clonotype was recovered from a human patient who received an intestinal transplant, so some T cells may come from the graft donor. Sequenced material: bone marrow, taken 700 to 750 days after intestinal transplantation. The CDR3 DNA follows: TGTGCCAGCCGTGGAGTTCGGGACCGAACCTACGAGCAGTACTTC. Encoded protein: CASRGVRDRTYEQYF. Looking up the rest from reference TRBV28 and TRBJ2-7 gives the full variable domain: DVKVTQSSRYLVKRTGEKVFLECVQDMDHENMFWYRQDPGLGLRLIYFSYDVKMKEKGDIPEGYSVSREKKERFSLILESASTNQTSMYLCASRGVRDRTYEQYFGPGTRLTVT.